The next 27 T cell receptor beta chains were all read from a single sample in a study of shared clonotypes between healthy human individuals. The table came from immunoSEQ multiplex PCR; TCRdb's copy has only in-frame clones and leaves some out. The table has millions of clones, around 90% seen once. Sequenced: naive CD4+ T cells sorted from blood. Specified subset: CD45RA+ positively selected. These receptors were obtained from a young man in good health.

This clone was observed once. The chain is built from TRBV6-5 and TRBJ2-1; 12 bases are a match to TRBD1. Germline V gives CDR1 MNHEY, CDR2 SVGAGI. The CDR3 totals 13 residues. The J segment lost 10 bases and the V segment lost 7 bases, leaving 5 bases of the junction unmatched. CDR3 sequence: CASKGGQGAEQFF. CDR3 DNA: TGTGCCAGCAAGGGGGGACAGGGGGCGGAGCAGTTCTTC.

The chain couples TRBV18 to TRBJ2-1, with D unclear. This CDR3 is built from 13 residues. V lost 0 bases and J lost 9, with 9 bases in between. Per the germline V gene, CDR1 is KGHSH and CDR2 is LQKENI. CDR3 region: CASSPPSTTEQFF. CDR3 nucleotide sequence: TGTGCCAGCTCACCACCGTCAACAACTGAGCAGTTCTTC.

The rearrangement links TRBV9 to TRBJ2-2; 7 bases line up with TRBD2. Per the germline V gene, CDR1 is SGDLS and CDR2 is YYNGEE. The CDR3 extends over 16 amino acids. J gave up 4 bases and V 0 bases, and 6 bases lay outside the gene matches. The CDR3 coding sequence is TGTGCCAGCAGCGTAGAGGGTAGCGGGCCCACCGGGGAGCTGTTTTTT. Its translation: CASSVEGSGPTGELFF. Using reference TRBV9 and TRBJ2-2 for the parts outside the CDR3, the full variable domain is DSGVTQTPKHLITATGQRVTLRCSPRSGDLSVYWYQQSLDQGLQFLIQYYNGEERAKGNILERFSAQQFPDLHSELNLSSLELGDSALYFCASSVEGSGPTGELFFGEGSRLTVL.

The chain is built from TRBV19 and TRBJ2-5; 7 nucleotides line up with TRBD2. Germline CDR1 is LNHDA and CDR2 is SQIVND (reference sequence). J lost 0 bases, V lost 3 bases, and 4 bases had no gene match. This CDR3 spans 15 amino acids. CDR3 region: CASSIGGTYQETQYF. The CDR3 nucleotides are TGTGCCAGTAGTATCGGGGGGACGTACCAAGAGACCCAGTACTTC.

The chain links TRBV30 to TRBJ1-5; 8 nucleotides match TRBD1. The ends lost 3 bases at V and 15 bases at J; junction bases unmatched: 7. CDR1 is GTSNPN and CDR2 is SVGIG in the germline V gene (reference sequence). This CDR3 is 11 amino acids long. CDR3 nucleotide sequence: TGTGCCTGGAGGGACAGGGATTTGACGCATTTT. Amino acids: CAWRDRDLTHF.

J is TRBJ1-2 and V is TRBV5-1; 8 nucleotides line up with TRBD1. The V and J ends lost 4 bases and 5 bases, in that order; junction bases with no gene match: 4. Germline CDR1 SGHRS, CDR2 YFSETQ. The CDR3 contains 13 residues. CDR3 amino acids: CASSGQGGYGYTF. CDR3 bases: TGCGCCAGCAGCGGACAGGGAGGGTATGGCTACACCTTC.

This chain joins TRBV5-1 and TRBJ2-3; D possibly corresponds to TRBD1 (6 bases). CDR3 size: 14 residues. The germline CDR1 and CDR2 sequences are SGHRS and YFSETQ. The V and J ends lost 4 bases and 4 bases respectively, with 13 bases between them. The CDR3, as DNA: TGCGCCAGCAGCGGGGGCCTAAGTGCAGATACGCAGTATTTT. The encoded protein is CASSGGLSADTQYF. Looking up the rest from reference TRBV5-1 and TRBJ2-3 gives the full variable domain: KAGVTQTPRYLIKTRGQQVTLSCSPISGHRSVSWYQQTPGQGLQFLFEYFSETQRNKGNFPGRFSGRQFSNSRSEMNVSTLELGDSALYLCASSGGLSADTQYFGPGTRLTVL.

The rearrangement links TRBV29-1 to TRBJ1-1; D unresolved. Trimming cost V 4 bases and J 1 base, with 10 bases left between them. The germline V gene has CDR1 SQVTM and CDR2 ANQGSEA. The CDR3 has 13 residues. The chain's CDR3 is CSVAFLKNTEAFF. The DNA of the CDR3 is TGCAGCGTTGCCTTTTTGAAGAACACTGAAGCTTTCTTT.

This clone was counted only a few times. The chain recombines TRBV19 with TRBJ1-1, with D possibly matching TRBD1 (5 bases). Germline CDR1 LNHDA, CDR2 SQIVND (reference sequence). V was shortened by 6 bases and J by 1 base, with 15 bases between the two germline ends. This CDR3 has 15 residues. CDR3 nucleotide sequence: TGTGCCAGTAGGTTGACAGAGAGTTCGAACACTGAAGCTTTCTTT. Translating it yields CASRLTESSNTEAFF.

V and J are TRBV7-2 and TRBJ2-1; D may match TRBD1 or TRBD2 (5 bases each). V was clipped by 5 bases and J by 15 bases, with 17 bases between them. This CDR3 comprises 12 residues. Germline V gene data show CDR1 as SGHTA and CDR2 as FQGNSA. The CDR3 is CASSPYQPGPFF. Here the CDR3 DNA reads TGTGCCAGCAGCCCCTACCAGCCGGGGCCGTTCTTC.

The chain has TRBV15 and TRBJ2-1; TRBD2 aligns across 11 bases. The CDR3 is 19 amino acids. Looked up from germline, CDR1 is LNHNV and CDR2 is YYDKDF (reference sequence). J gave up 7 bases and V 0 bases, and 14 bases lay outside the gene matches. In DNA, the CDR3 is TGTGCCACCAGCAGAGATAGGGTGCCGGGACTAGCGGTTTTGAATGAGCAGTTCTTC. As protein: CATSRDRVPGLAVLNEQFF.

This chain uses TRBV2 with TRBJ2-1, with 7 bases matching TRBD2. With 8 bases clipped from V and 6 bases from J, the junction kept 10 bases outside the gene matches. Looked up from germline, CDR1 is SNHLY and CDR2 is FYNNEI. The CDR3 totals 14 residues. CDR3 coding DNA: TGTGCCAGCTGTGCCAGGGAGGGTCTCAATGAGCAGTTCTTC. Amino acid sequence: CASCAREGLNEQFF.

The rearrangement links TRBV11-2 to TRBJ2-5; 9 bases are a match to TRBD1. With the DNA end fitting TRBJ2-7 better, the J assignment may be wrong. This CDR3 has 15 residues. CDR1 is SGHAT, CDR2 FQNNGV, per germline. The CDR3 DNA reads as TGTGCCAGCAGCTTAGATCGACAGGGGGCCTACGAGCAGTACTTC. Translating gives CASSLDRQGAYEQYF.

This rearrangement joins TRBV10-1 to TRBJ2-1; D may be TRBD2 (5 bases). V shed 2 bases and J shed 7 bases, with 15 bases lying between them. The CDR3 runs 15 residues. Germline-derived CDR1 and CDR2 are WNHNN and SYGVQD (reference sequence). The CDR3 spells CASSEGLPGVNEQFF. CDR3 nucleotide sequence: TGCGCCAGCAGTGAGGGTCTACCCGGGGTGAATGAGCAGTTCTTC.

As to this clone: The identical CDR3 is also encoded by other nucleotide sequences in the sample. The chain combines TRBV18 with TRBJ2-5; TRBD2 aligns across 14 bases. The ends lost 3 bases at V and 1 base at J; junction bases unmatched: 1. Germline V gene sequence: CDR1 KGHSH, CDR2 LQKENI. This CDR3 has 16 amino acids. The CDR3 is CASSPGLAGGQETQYF. The CDR3 coding sequence is TGTGCCAGCTCACCTGGACTAGCGGGAGGCCAAGAGACCCAGTACTTC. Full variable domain (outside the CDR3, taken from reference TRBV18 and TRBJ2-5): NAGVMQNPRHLVRRRGQEARLRCSPMKGHSHVYWYRQLPEEGLKFMVYLQKENIIDESGMPKERFSAEFPKEGPSILRIQQVVRGDSAAYFCASSPGLAGGQETQYFGPGTRLLVL.

The J gene is TRBJ1-6, the V gene TRBV30; no clear D gene. Germline CDR1 reads GTSNPN; CDR2 reads SVGIG (reference sequence). Trimming left V 3 bases short and J 5 bases short, with 5 bases between. This CDR3 is 12 amino acids long. The CDR3 DNA follows: TGTGCCTGGAGCAGAAATAATTCACCCCTCCACTTT. Translated, it gives CAWSRNNSPLHF. Variable domain in full (rest from reference TRBV30 and TRBJ1-6): SQTIHQWPATLVQPVGSPLSLECTVEGTSNPNLYWYRQAAGRGLQLLFYSVGIGQISSEVPQNLSASRPQDRQFILSSKKLLLSDSGFYLCAWSRNNSPLHFGNGTRLTVT.

This chain connects TRBV25-1 to TRBJ1-2; D might be TRBD1 (5 bases). Trimming took off 6 bases at V and 5 bases at J, with 22 bases between the two ends. The CDR3 length is 16 residues. CDR1 MGHDK and CDR2 SYGVNS come from the germline V gene. CDR3 bases: TGTGCCAGCAGCCCCGACAGAGGCCAGGTCCTTTATGGCTACACCTTC. Translating it yields CASSPDRGQVLYGYTF.

A single count supports this clone. V and J are TRBV6-1 and TRBJ2-7; 10 bases are shared with TRBD2. This CDR3 comprises 12 residues. Germline-derived CDR1 and CDR2 are MNHNS and SASEGT. The trim removed 7 bases at V and 4 bases at J, leaving 1 base unmatched. The CDR3 loop reads CASISGGYEQYF. The CDR3 DNA reads TGTGCCAGCATTAGCGGGGGGTACGAGCAGTACTTC.

The chain joins TRBV9 to TRBJ2-7; possibly TRBD1 for D (6 bases). The V gene's germline CDR1 is SGDLS and CDR2 YYNGEE. CDR3 length equals 14 residues. The V and J ends lost 2 bases and 3 bases respectively, with 12 bases between them. The CDR3 region is CASSVSGTNYEQYF. Here the CDR3 DNA reads TGTGCCAGCAGCGTTTCCGGGACAAACTACGAGCAGTACTTC.

The chain uses TRBV11-2 and TRBJ1-2, with a possible D match to TRBD1 (5 bases). V was shortened by 0 bases and J by 4 bases, with 12 bases between the two germline ends. The CDR3 sequence is 15 residues long. Germline CDR1 reads SGHAT; CDR2 reads FQNNGV. CDR3 sequence: CASSLEGRTRYGYTF. Written as DNA, the CDR3 is TGTGCCAGCAGCTTAGAGGGGCGGACCCGCTATGGCTACACCTTC. The full variable domain, rest sourced from reference TRBV11-2 and TRBJ1-2, is EAGVAQSPRYKIIEKRQSVAFWCNPISGHATLYWYQQILGQGPKLLIQFQNNGVVDDSQLPKDRFSAERLKGVDSTLKIQPAKLEDSAVYLCASSLEGRTRYGYTFGSGTRLTVV.

The chain has TRBV15 and TRBJ2-6; D unresolved. Between the trimmed V and J ends, which lost 7 bases and 3 bases, there was a span of 13 bases. Germline V gene data show CDR1 as LNHNV and CDR2 as YYDKDF (reference sequence). This CDR3 comprises 15 residues. Here the CDR3 DNA reads TGTGCCACCACCACTTCGGGCAGTGGGGCCAACGTCCTGACTTTC. This codes for CATTTSGSGANVLTF. Combining the CDR3 with reference TRBV15 and TRBJ2-6 gives the whole variable domain DAMVIQNPRYQVTQFGKPVTLSCSQTLNHNVMYWYQQKSSQAPKLLFHYYDKDFNNEADTPDNFQSRRPNTSFCFLDIRSPGLGDTAMYLCATTTSGSGANVLTFGAGSRLTVL.

J is TRBJ2-7 and V is TRBV5-4; TRBD1 matches 8 bases. The CDR3 covers 14 residues. Germline V lookup: CDR1 SGHNT, CDR2 YYREEE (reference sequence). Trimming removed 4 bases from V and 7 bases from J; junction bases left unmatched: 10. CDR3 nucleotides: TGTGCCAGCAGCCAACCGACAGGGGTTAATGAGCAGTACTTC. Translating gives CASSQPTGVNEQYF.

V gene TRBV5-5 combines with J gene TRBJ2-5; no reliable D call. The CDR3 consists of 12 residues. Trimming took off 4 bases at V and 5 bases at J, with 9 bases between the two ends. Germline loops: CDR1 SGHKS, CDR2 YYEKEE (reference sequence). As DNA, the CDR3 is TGTGCCAGCAGCGCGACTGGGGAGACCCAGTACTTC. This translates into CASSATGETQYF. The full variable domain, completed using reference TRBV5-5 and TRBJ2-5, is DAGVTQSPTHLIKTRGQQVTLRCSPISGHKSVSWYQQVLGQGPQFIFQYYEKEERGRGNFPDRFSARQFPNYSSELNVNALLLGDSALYLCASSATGETQYFGPGTRLLVL.

The chain joins TRBV28 to TRBJ1-2; D not resolved. V lost 4 bases, J lost 2 bases, and 29 bases lay in between. Germline V gives CDR1 MDHEN, CDR2 SYDVKM. This CDR3 comprises 20 residues. CDR3 region: CASSSPQDRKGRENNYGYTF. CDR3 coding DNA: TGTGCCAGCAGTTCCCCTCAGGACCGCAAAGGCAGAGAGAACAACTATGGCTACACCTTC.

This clone was observed a handful of times. The rearrangement links TRBV30 to TRBJ1-1, with a tentative D call TRBD1 (5 bases). V was cut by 8 bases and J by 0 bases, with 16 bases left in between. The CDR3 contains 14 residues. Germline V gene lookup returns CDR1 GTSNPN and CDR2 SVGIG (reference sequence). The CDR3, as DNA: TGTGCCGGTCGGGGCATCCTTTTGAACACTGAAGCTTTCTTT. This codes for CAGRGILLNTEAFF.

This clone was found once. The chain combines TRBV19 with TRBJ2-7, with no clear D. The CDR3 has 13 amino acids. Germline lookup yields CDR1 LNHDA and CDR2 SQIVND (reference sequence). Trimming took 8 bases from V and 0 from J, leaving 11 bases between them. As DNA, the CDR3 is TGTGCCAGTCGACACCGGAGCTCCTACGAGCAGTACTTC. Translation gives CASRHRSSYEQYF.

This clone was seen many times. V gene TRBV5-1 combines with J gene TRBJ1-2; 9 positions match TRBD1. V lost 0 bases and J lost 4; bases outside the gene matches: 4. CDR3 size: 15 residues. The germline CDR1 and CDR2 sequences are SGHRS and YFSETQ. CDR3 bases: TGCGCCAGCAGCTTGGGGACAGGGGAAGGCTATGGCTACACCTTC. Translation: CASSLGTGEGYGYTF. The full variable domain, with the rest looked up from reference TRBV5-1 and TRBJ1-2, is KAGVTQTPRYLIKTRGQQVTLSCSPISGHRSVSWYQQTPGQGLQFLFEYFSETQRNKGNFPGRFSGRQFSNSRSEMNVSTLELGDSALYLCASSLGTGEGYGYTFGSGTRLTVV.